This TCR beta chain was found in a study of blood T cell repertoires in COVID-19. At the level of the study: PBMCs, B-cell-depleted T cells, or T cells provided the cDNA or gDNA that made up the material.

Under the authors' procedure: Nucleated cell number was recorded as an estimate derived from reference gene primer amplification. The method was immunoSEQ multiplex PCR; TCRdb's version includes in-frame clones alone and lacks a portion of them. V, J and clone size are taken as reported in that table, and D and trimming were inferred from the DNA itself. The table shows fewer than 40,000 clones, with approximately 88% occurring only once. The sequenced material came from peripheral blood. The origin of this receptor is a man aged 55 to 70 with active COVID-19.

This CDR3 reads CASSVGGVGWNYEQYF. In DNA, the CDR3 is TGTGCCAGCAGCGTAGGCGGGGTGGGCTGGAACTACGAGCAGTACTTC. V usage is TRBV9 and J usage is TRBJ2-7, with a possible D match to TRBD2 (6 bases). Germline V CDR1 and CDR2: SGDLS, YYNGEE. Deletions cut 0 bases from V and 3 bases from J, with 16 bases between. CDR3 length equals 16 residues.